This T cell receptor (beta chain) stems from a study of identical twins. Study-level results: Within cord blood, abundant beta clonotypes carried fewer insertions, but memory repertoires showed no such trend. Surplus twin overlap in beta out-of-frame sequences was less pronounced. It was out-of-frame TCR alpha sharing in monozygotic twins that models underestimated. The study based its conclusions on cross-sectional statistical analysis and did not follow the same donors.

For this clonotype: What it recognizes is unknown.

Germline V gives CDR1 MNHEY, CDR2 SMNVEV (reference sequence). Trimming removed 3 bases from V and 8 bases from J, with 11 bases in between. The CDR3 is 14 amino acids. TCRdb re-derived calls from the 5' RACE reads in MiXCR, one entry per CDR3 protein. The sample gives roughly 1,500,000 distinct CDR3 sequences, under 35% of which show up once; over 0.25% is in the top ten. Sequencing was done on a sample of cord blood. V is TRBV27 and J is TRBJ1-6, with unresolved D. The receptor was derived from a newborn girl in good health. This CDR3 is CASSFYGGDSPLHF. The CDR3, as DNA: TGTGCCAGCAGTTTTTACGGCGGGGATTCACCCCTCCACTTT.